The 29 T cell receptor beta chains below all came from one sample that was sequenced in a study of early T cells in non-severe SARS-CoV-2 infection. TCRdb re-called the 5' RACE reads through MiXCR, storing one row per CDR3 protein. The sample records about 71,000 distinct CDR3 sequences, around 15% being singletons. Sequencing was carried out using whole blood. These receptors were taken from an adult who was a healthcare worker with PCR-confirmed SARS-CoV-2 infection or an uninfected control (not recorded which).

The chain is built from TRBV6-5 and TRBJ1-1; D remains unclear. The CDR3 spans 13 residues. Germline-derived CDR1 and CDR2 are MNHEY and SVGAGI. V dropped 0 bases and J dropped 11 bases, with 13 bases sitting between them. The CDR3 sequence is CASSYSQRQAAFF. Written as DNA, the CDR3 is TGTGCCAGCAGTTACTCTCAACGGCAAGCGGCTTTCTTT.

This clonotype came up a few times. The chain carries TRBV2 and TRBJ1-4; D unresolved. Trimming removed 6 bases at V and 0 bases at J, with 11 bases between. This CDR3 has 15 amino acids. Germline V lookup: CDR1 SNHLY, CDR2 FYNNEI. CDR3 amino acids: CASSPDTTTNEKLFF. CDR3 sequence (DNA): TGTGCCAGCAGCCCCGACACCACAACTAATGAAAAACTGTTTTTT. Supplemented by reference TRBV2 and TRBJ1-4, the full variable domain reads EPEVTQTPSHQVTQMGQEVILRCVPISNHLYFYWYRQILGQKVEFLVSFYNNEISEKSEIFDDQFSVERPDGSNFTLKIRSTKLEDSAMYFCASSPDTTTNEKLFFGSGTQLSVL.

The chain joins TRBV28 to TRBJ2-6, with a tentative D call TRBD1 (5 bases). This CDR3 spans 13 amino acids. Germline loops: CDR1 MDHEN, CDR2 SYDVKM. Deletions cut 2 bases from V and 9 bases from J, with 8 bases between. The CDR3 DNA sequence: TGTGCCAGCAGTTTAAGGGGTGTCAACGTCCTGACTTTC. Translated: CASSLRGVNVLTF.

The chain carries TRBV20-1 and TRBJ1-4; the D is unclear. The germline V gene encodes CDR1 DFQATT and CDR2 SNEGSKA (reference sequence). The CDR3 totals 13 residues. The ends were cut back, 1 base at V and 0 bases at J, with 3 bases in the middle. CDR3 sequence (DNA): TGCAGTGCTAGAGTACCAACTAATGAAAAACTGTTTTTT. Its translation: CSARVPTNEKLFF.

There are many counts of this clonotype. CDR3: CSALPASGGNNQPQHF. The DNA for the CDR3 is TGCAGTGCTCTCCCTGCTTCAGGTGGAAACAATCAGCCCCAGCATTTT. The chain uses TRBV20-1 and TRBJ1-5, with D uncertain. CDR3 length equals 16 residues. The V gene's germline CDR1 is DFQATT and CDR2 SNEGSKA (reference sequence). V lost 5 bases and J lost 3, with 20 bases in between.

The V call is TRBV28, the J call TRBJ1-4, with D possibly TRBD1 on 6 matching bases. V lost 4 bases to trimming and J lost 11 bases, with 11 bases between them. This CDR3 comprises 12 residues. Germline CDR1 reads MDHEN; CDR2 reads SYDVKM. The CDR3 loop is CASSYREEKLFF. The DNA for the CDR3 is TGTGCCAGCAGTTACAGGGAGGAGAAACTGTTTTTT.

This clonotype was detected only a few times. The chain has TRBV20-1 and TRBJ1-2; tentative D call: TRBD1 (6 bases). CDR1 DFQATT and CDR2 SNEGSKA come from the germline V gene (reference sequence). This CDR3 region has 12 residues. Trimming pared 7 bases from V and 6 bases from J, leaving 15 bases between. The CDR3 loop is CSGGAGAHGYTF. Written as DNA, the CDR3 is TGCAGTGGGGGGGCAGGGGCACATGGCTACACCTTC.

J is TRBJ2-7 and V is TRBV3-1, with D perhaps TRBD2 (5 bases). Per the germline V gene, CDR1 is LGHDT and CDR2 is YNNKEL (reference sequence). CDR3 length: 13 amino acids. Deletions cut 8 bases from V and 1 base from J, with 12 bases between. CDR3 in DNA: TGTGCCAGCCAGGAGGATAGTTCCTACGAGCAGTACTTC. As protein: CASQEDSSYEQYF.

The V and J genes are TRBV7-9 and TRBJ1-3; 8 bases match TRBD1. This CDR3 comprises 17 residues. Germline CDR1 and CDR2: SEHNR and FQNEAQ (reference sequence). V dropped 4 bases and J dropped 4; count of bases not matched to a gene: 12. The CDR3 DNA reads as TGTGCCAGCAGCTACCCAAATACAGACAGGGGAGGAAACACCATATATTTT. It yields the protein CASSYPNTDRGGNTIYF.

This clonotype has just a few counts. The CDR3 is CASSQGREQFF. CDR3 DNA sequence: TGTGCCAGCAGCCAGGGGAGGGAGCAGTTCTTC. The rearrangement uses TRBV7-2 and TRBJ2-1; the D gene could be TRBD1 or TRBD2 (6 bases each). The CDR3 totals 11 residues. Looked up from germline, CDR1 is SGHTA and CDR2 is FQGNSA. Trimming removed 5 bases at V and 10 bases at J, with 9 bases between.

The V gene is TRBV29-1, the J gene TRBJ1-4; D unresolved. Germline loops: CDR1 SQVTM, CDR2 ANQGSEA. V lost 1 base, J lost 3 bases, and 9 bases lay in between. The CDR3 sequence is 14 residues long. The CDR3 coding sequence is TGCAGCGTTGAAGTTGGGTCTTCTAATGAAAAACTGTTTTTT. It specifies CSVEVGSSNEKLFF.

The V gene is TRBV12-3 or TRBV12-4, the J gene TRBJ2-1, with 11 bases lining up with TRBD2. Trimming cost V 7 bases and J 8 bases; bases outside gene matches: 13. CDR3 size: 16 residues. The CDR3 sequence: CASTPFRLAGPHEQFF. CDR3 in DNA: TGTGCCAGCACTCCCTTCCGACTAGCGGGGCCGCATGAGCAGTTCTTC.

The table lists this clonotype with many counts. The V call is TRBV18, the J call TRBJ1-2, with 9 bases aligning to TRBD1. Germline V CDR1 and CDR2: KGHSH, LQKENI. The CDR3 totals 16 residues. V dropped 3 bases and J dropped 4; count of bases not matched to a gene: 9. DNA of the CDR3: TGTGCCAGCTCACCCCCAGGGGGACAGGGACTCTATGGCTACACCTTC. This sequence encodes CASSPPGGQGLYGYTF.

This clonotype was observed a handful of times. V and J are TRBV6-5 and TRBJ1-5; D perhaps matches TRBD1 (6 bases). CDR3 length equals 15 residues. Trimming took 6 bases from V and 4 from J, leaving 16 bases between them. Germline V gene data show CDR1 as MNHEY and CDR2 as SVGAGI. The CDR3 here is CASSRQTGGNQPQHF. As DNA, the CDR3 is TGTGCCAGCAGCCGACAGACAGGCGGGAATCAGCCCCAGCATTTT.

This clonotype showed up many times. The rearrangement joins TRBV29-1 to TRBJ2-3; D is tentatively TRBD1 or TRBD2 (5 bases each). From germline, CDR1 is SQVTM and CDR2 ANQGSEA. The CDR3 has 14 residues. The V end lost 7 bases, the J end lost 0 bases, and 14 bases lay between the germline ends. The chain's CDR3 is CSATGPSSTDTQYF. In DNA form, the CDR3 reads TGCAGCGCCACGGGACCCTCTAGCACAGATACGCAGTATTTT.

Sample share makes this clonotype medium-sized (0.01 to 0.1%). The rearrangement links TRBV25-1 to TRBJ2-5, with 7 bases that match TRBD2. The CDR3 sequence is 15 residues long. V dropped 10 bases and J dropped 2; count of bases not matched to a gene: 13. The germline V gene has CDR1 MGHDK and CDR2 SYGVNS. CDR3 in amino acids: CATGPSQGGQETQYF. CDR3 nucleotides: TGTGCCACCGGACCTTCCCAGGGAGGGCAAGAGACCCAGTACTTC.

This sequence joins TRBV29-1 and TRBJ2-5; D gene uncertain. The CDR3 sequence is 14 residues long. V was pared by 6 bases and J by 3 bases, with 17 bases between. Germline V gene sequence: CDR1 SQVTM, CDR2 ANQGSEA. The CDR3 sequence: CSVHSRALKETQYF. CDR3 bases: TGCAGCGTCCACTCTCGGGCCCTAAAAGAGACCCAGTACTTC.

This clonotype appeared once. The chain couples TRBV11-2 to TRBJ2-1, with D unresolved. Germline V gives CDR1 SGHAT, CDR2 FQNNGV. This CDR3 region has 14 residues. With 1 base removed from V and 5 bases from J, the gap between germline ends came to 9 bases. This chain's CDR3 is CASSLVLGNNEQFF. In DNA, the CDR3 is TGTGCCAGCAGCTTAGTTTTGGGAAACAATGAGCAGTTCTTC.

This clonotype has more than one count but fewer than ten. The chain joins TRBV18 to TRBJ2-1; tentative D call: TRBD2 (5 bases). CDR3 length equals 12 residues. Germline lookup yields CDR1 KGHSH and CDR2 LQKENI. V was clipped by 5 bases and J by 9 bases, with 11 bases between them. CDR3 bases: TGTGCCAGCTCAACGGAGAGGGCTGAGCAGTTCTTC. It encodes CASSTERAEQFF.

This clonotype showed up just a few times. The chain combines TRBV6-2 or TRBV6-3 with TRBJ2-1, with D perhaps matching TRBD2 (5 bases). The germline V gene has CDR1 MNHEY and CDR2 SVGEGT. There are 14 residues in the CDR3. Trimming shortened V by 0 bases and J by 9 bases, and 12 bases separated the two germline ends. CDR3 loop: CASSYSSSVGEQFF. CDR3 nucleotide sequence: TGTGCCAGCAGTTACTCGAGTAGCGTAGGTGAGCAGTTCTTC.

This chain connects TRBV9 to TRBJ2-7, with D possibly matching TRBD2 (6 bases). Trimming took off 4 bases at V and 12 bases at J, with 26 bases between the two ends. This CDR3 comprises 15 residues. The germline V gene encodes CDR1 SGDLS and CDR2 YYNGEE. CDR3 DNA sequence: TGTGCCAGCAGCCCCGCCTTAGGCGCAGGGAGGCCCATGTACTTC. Amino acid sequence: CASSPALGAGRPMYF.

This clonotype was seen ten or more times. The CDR3 bases are TGTGCCAGCAGCTCAGACCCCGCAGGGAAACTGTTTTTT. This sequence encodes CASSSDPAGKLFF. The V and J genes are TRBV7-8 and TRBJ1-4, with D perhaps TRBD1 (5 bases). Trimming cost V 4 bases and J 11 bases, with 14 bases left between them. Germline V gene lookup returns CDR1 SGHVS and CDR2 FQNEAQ. The CDR3 contains 13 residues.

This clonotype was observed at least ten times. The V gene is TRBV6-2 or TRBV6-3, the J gene TRBJ1-6; D perhaps matches TRBD1 (6 bases). Between the trimmed V and J ends, which lost 8 bases and 7 bases, there was a span of 12 bases. Germline loops: CDR1 MNHEY, CDR2 SVGEGT. The CDR3 runs 13 residues. The CDR3 bases are TGTGCCAGCCATAGGACAGAAAATTCACCCCTCCACTTT. This gives the protein CASHRTENSPLHF.

This clonotype was counted only a few times. V usage is TRBV9 and J usage is TRBJ1-3; the D is unclear. Trimming took off 0 bases at V and 0 bases at J, with 7 bases between the two ends. Germline V gene sequence: CDR1 SGDLS, CDR2 YYNGEE. The CDR3 is made up of 15 amino acids. The CDR3 DNA reads TGTGCCAGCAGCGTAGGCCAGAGCTCTGGAAACACCATATATTTT. Its protein is CASSVGQSSGNTIYF.

Here the CDR3 reads CASNPNYGYTF. The CDR3 nucleotides read TGTGCCAGCAATCCGAACTATGGCTACACCTTC. The V gene is TRBV2, the J gene TRBJ1-2; no reliable D call. From germline, CDR1 is SNHLY and CDR2 FYNNEI. CDR3 length equals 11 residues. V lost 7 bases to trimming and J lost 2 bases, with 5 bases between them.

The CDR3 reads CASSGGTGTDTQYF. The CDR3 coding sequence is TGTGCCAGCAGCGGGGGGACAGGCACAGATACGCAGTATTTT. The chain uses TRBV7-9 and TRBJ2-3; tentative D call: TRBD1 (7 bases). CDR1 and CDR2 (germline): SEHNR, FQNEAQ (reference sequence). Deletions cut 5 bases from V and 1 base from J, with 10 bases between. The CDR3 sequence is 14 residues long.

On this clonotype itself: One end of the junction fails to match germline, which may point to a read error. The chain joins TRBV20-1 to TRBJ1-5; D is uncertain. This CDR3 contains 15 residues. Per the germline V gene, CDR1 is DFQATT and CDR2 is SNEGSKA (reference sequence). The CDR3 DNA reads TGCAGTGCGAGAGTCGGGGTCTATAGCAATCAGCCCCAGCATTTT. It encodes CSARVGVYSNQPQHF.

This clonotype has ten or more counts. This chain connects TRBV29-1 to TRBJ2-2; D is unresolved. The germline gives CDR1 SQVTM, CDR2 ANQGSEA. This CDR3 region has 13 residues. Trimming stripped 7 bases from V and 0 bases from J, with 9 bases between. CDR3 in DNA: TGCAGCGCGGAGCAGGCGAACACCGGGGAGCTGTTTTTT. This sequence encodes CSAEQANTGELFF.

To note about this clonotype: The conserved final phenylalanine or tryptophan is absent from the CDR3, which likely points to a read error. CDR3 in DNA: TGTGCCAGCAGCCAAGATTTGGGGACTACCACAGATACGCAGTATCTT. Protein sequence: CASSQDLGTTTDTQYL. The chain uses TRBV4-2 and TRBJ2-3; TRBD2 aligns across 7 bases. Trimming took 0 bases from V and 2 from J; bases not matched to a gene: 5. The germline V gene has CDR1 LGHNA and CDR2 YNFKEQ. This CDR3 is built from 16 residues.